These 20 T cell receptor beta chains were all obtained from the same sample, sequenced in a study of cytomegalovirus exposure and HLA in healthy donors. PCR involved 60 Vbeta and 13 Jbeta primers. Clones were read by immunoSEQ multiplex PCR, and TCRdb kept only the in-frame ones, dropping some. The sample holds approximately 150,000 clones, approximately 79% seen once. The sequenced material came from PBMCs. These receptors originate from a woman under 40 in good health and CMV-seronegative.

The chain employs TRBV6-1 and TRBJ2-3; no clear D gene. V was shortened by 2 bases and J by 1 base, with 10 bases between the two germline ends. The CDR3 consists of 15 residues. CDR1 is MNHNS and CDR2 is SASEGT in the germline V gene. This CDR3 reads CASSEYMSGTDTQYF. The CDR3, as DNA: TGTGCCAGCAGTGAATATATGTCAGGCACAGATACGCAGTATTTT.

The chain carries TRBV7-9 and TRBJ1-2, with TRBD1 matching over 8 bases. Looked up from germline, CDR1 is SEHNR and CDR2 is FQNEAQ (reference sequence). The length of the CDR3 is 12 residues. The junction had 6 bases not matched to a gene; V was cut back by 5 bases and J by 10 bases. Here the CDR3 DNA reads TGTGCCAGCAGCCCGACAGGGGTGGACTACACCTTC. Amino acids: CASSPTGVDYTF.

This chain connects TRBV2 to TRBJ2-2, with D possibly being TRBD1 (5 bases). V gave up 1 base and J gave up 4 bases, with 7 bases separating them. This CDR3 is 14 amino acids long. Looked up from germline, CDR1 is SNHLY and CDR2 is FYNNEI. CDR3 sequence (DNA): TGTGCCAGCAGTGAAGGCAGGGCCACCGGGGAGCTGTTTTTT. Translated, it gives CASSEGRATGELFF.

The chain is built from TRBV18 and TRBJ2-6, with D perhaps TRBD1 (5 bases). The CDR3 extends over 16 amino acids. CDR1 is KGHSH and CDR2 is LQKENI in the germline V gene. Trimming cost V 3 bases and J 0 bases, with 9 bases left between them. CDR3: CASSPIDSSGANVLTF. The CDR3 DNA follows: TGTGCCAGCTCACCCATAGACAGCTCTGGGGCCAACGTCCTGACTTTC.

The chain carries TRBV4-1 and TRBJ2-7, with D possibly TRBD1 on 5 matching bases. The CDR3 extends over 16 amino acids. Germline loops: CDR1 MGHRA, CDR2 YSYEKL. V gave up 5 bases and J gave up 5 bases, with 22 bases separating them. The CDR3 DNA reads TGCGCCAGCAGCTCAAGGGAAGACAGTTGGGCGAACGAGCAGTACTTC. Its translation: CASSSREDSWANEQYF.

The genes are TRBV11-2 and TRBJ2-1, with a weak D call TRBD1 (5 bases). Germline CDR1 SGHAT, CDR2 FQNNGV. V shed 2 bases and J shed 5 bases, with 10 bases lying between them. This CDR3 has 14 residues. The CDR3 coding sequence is TGTGCCAGCAGCTTATTACAGGATCACAATGAGCAGTTCTTC. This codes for CASSLLQDHNEQFF. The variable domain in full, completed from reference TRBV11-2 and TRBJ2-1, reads EAGVAQSPRYKIIEKRQSVAFWCNPISGHATLYWYQQILGQGPKLLIQFQNNGVVDDSQLPKDRFSAERLKGVDSTLKIQPAKLEDSAVYLCASSLLQDHNEQFFGPGTRLTVL.

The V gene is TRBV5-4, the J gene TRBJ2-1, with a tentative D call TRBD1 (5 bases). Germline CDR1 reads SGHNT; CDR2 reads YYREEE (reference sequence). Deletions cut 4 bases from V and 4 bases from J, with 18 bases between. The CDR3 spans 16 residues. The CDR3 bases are TGTGCCAGCAGCCCAGGTCAGGGATTGGGGTACAATGAGCAGTTCTTC. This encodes CASSPGQGLGYNEQFF.

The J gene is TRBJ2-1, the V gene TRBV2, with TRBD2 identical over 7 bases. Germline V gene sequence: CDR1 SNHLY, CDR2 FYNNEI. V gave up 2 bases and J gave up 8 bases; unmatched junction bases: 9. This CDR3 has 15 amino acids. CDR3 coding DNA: TGTGCCAGCAGTGAACCGGGCGGGGGAGTCGATGAGCAGTTCTTC. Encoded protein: CASSEPGGGVDEQFF.

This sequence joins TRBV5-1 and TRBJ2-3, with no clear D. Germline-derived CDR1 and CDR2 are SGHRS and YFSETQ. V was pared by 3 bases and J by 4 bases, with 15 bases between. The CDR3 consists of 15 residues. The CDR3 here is CASSSQFSRPDTQYF. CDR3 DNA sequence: TGCGCCAGCAGCTCGCAGTTTAGCCGCCCAGATACGCAGTATTTT.

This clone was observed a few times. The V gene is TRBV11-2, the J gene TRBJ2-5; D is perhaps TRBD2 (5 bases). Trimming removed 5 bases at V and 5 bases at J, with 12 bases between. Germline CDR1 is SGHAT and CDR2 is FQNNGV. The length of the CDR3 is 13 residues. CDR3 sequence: CASSRGEKETQYF. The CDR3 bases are TGTGCCAGCAGCCGGGGAGAAAAGGAGACCCAGTACTTC.

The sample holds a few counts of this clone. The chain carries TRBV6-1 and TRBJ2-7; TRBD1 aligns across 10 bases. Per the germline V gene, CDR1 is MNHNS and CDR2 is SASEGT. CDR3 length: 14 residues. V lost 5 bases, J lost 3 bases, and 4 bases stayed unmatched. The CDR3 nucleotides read TGTGCCAGCAGTTCGGACAGGGGGGTCTACGAGCAGTACTTC. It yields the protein CASSSDRGVYEQYF.

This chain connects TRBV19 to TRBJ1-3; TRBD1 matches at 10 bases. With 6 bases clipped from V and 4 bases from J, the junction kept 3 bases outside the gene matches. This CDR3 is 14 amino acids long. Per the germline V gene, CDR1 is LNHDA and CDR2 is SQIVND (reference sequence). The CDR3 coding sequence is TGTGCCAGTAGCGACAGGGGGCAAGGAAACACCATATATTTT. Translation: CASSDRGQGNTIYF.

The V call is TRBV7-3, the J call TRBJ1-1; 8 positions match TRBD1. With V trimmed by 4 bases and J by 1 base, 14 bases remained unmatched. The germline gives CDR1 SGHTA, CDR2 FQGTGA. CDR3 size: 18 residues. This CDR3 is CASSSLSHRGYKNTEAFF. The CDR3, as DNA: TGTGCCAGCAGCTCACTAAGCCACAGGGGGTACAAGAACACTGAAGCTTTCTTT.

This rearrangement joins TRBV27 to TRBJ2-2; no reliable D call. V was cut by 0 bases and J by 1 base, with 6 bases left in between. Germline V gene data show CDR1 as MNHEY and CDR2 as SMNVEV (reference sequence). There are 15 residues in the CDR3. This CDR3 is CASSLSRGNTGELFF. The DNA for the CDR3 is TGTGCCAGCAGTTTATCGCGAGGGAACACCGGGGAGCTGTTTTTT.

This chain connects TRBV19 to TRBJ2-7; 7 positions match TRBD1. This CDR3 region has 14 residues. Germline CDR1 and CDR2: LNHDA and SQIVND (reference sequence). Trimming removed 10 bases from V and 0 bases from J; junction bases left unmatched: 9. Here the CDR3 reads CATSRGQFSYEQYF. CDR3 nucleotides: TGTGCCACCAGTCGGGGACAGTTCTCCTACGAGCAGTACTTC.

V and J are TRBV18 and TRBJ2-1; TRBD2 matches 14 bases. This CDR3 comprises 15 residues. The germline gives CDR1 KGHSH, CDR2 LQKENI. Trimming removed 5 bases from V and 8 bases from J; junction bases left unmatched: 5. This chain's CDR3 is CASSAGTSGRHEQFF. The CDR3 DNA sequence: TGTGCCAGCTCAGCAGGGACTAGCGGGAGACATGAGCAGTTCTTC. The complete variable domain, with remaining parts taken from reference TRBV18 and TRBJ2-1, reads NAGVMQNPRHLVRRRGQEARLRCSPMKGHSHVYWYRQLPEEGLKFMVYLQKENIIDESGMPKERFSAEFPKEGPSILRIQQVVRGDSAAYFCASSAGTSGRHEQFFGPGTRLTVL.

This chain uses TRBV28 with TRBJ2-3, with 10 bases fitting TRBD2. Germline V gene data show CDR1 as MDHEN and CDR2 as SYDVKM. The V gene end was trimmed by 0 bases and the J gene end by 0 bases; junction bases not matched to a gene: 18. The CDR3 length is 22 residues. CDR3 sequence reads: CASSLWGLGLAGAVKSTDTQYF. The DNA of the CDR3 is TGTGCCAGCAGTTTATGGGGGTTGGGGCTAGCGGGAGCGGTAAAGAGCACAGATACGCAGTATTTT.

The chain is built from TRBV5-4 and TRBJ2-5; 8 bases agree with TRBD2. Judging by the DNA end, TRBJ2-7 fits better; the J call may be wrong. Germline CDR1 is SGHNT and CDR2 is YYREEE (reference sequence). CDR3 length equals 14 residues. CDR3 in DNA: TGTGCCAGCAGCTTGGTTAGCGGGGTCGGCGAGCAGTACTTC. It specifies CASSLVSGVGEQYF.

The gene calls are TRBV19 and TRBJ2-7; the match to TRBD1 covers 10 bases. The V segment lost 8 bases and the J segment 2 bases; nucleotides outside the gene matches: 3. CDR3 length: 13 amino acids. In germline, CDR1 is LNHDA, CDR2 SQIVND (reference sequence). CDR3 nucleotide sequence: TGTGCCAGTGGGACAGGGGACGCCTACGAGCAGTACTTC. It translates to CASGTGDAYEQYF.

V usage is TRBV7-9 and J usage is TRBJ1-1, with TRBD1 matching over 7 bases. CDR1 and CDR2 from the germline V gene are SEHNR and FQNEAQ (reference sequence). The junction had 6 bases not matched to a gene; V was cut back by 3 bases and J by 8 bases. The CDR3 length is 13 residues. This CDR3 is CASSFLQGTEAFF. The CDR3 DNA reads TGTGCCAGCAGCTTTCTACAGGGGACAGAAGCTTTCTTT.